What follows is one TCR beta chain and its context. The protocol was immunoSEQ multiplex PCR, while the TCRdb copy is restricted to in-frame clones and leaves out a portion. The sample includes 85,000 to 130,000 clones, 70% to 90% of them seen just once. There are 12 residues in the CDR3. V lost 10 bases and J 3 bases, leaving 13 bases between the germline ends. CDR1 MNHEY and CDR2 SVGAGI come from the germline V gene. This sample was taken from a study of T cell responses to AZD1222 COVID-19 vaccine. The specimen was peripheral blood, collected on day 0 of AZD1222 vaccination. The V gene is TRBV6-5, the J gene TRBJ2-7, with TRBD2 as a possible D gene (6 bases). The source is an adult in good health. For the CDR3, the DNA is TGTGCCACAGCCCGGGGGAACTACGAGCAGTACTTC. It translates to CATARGNYEQYF.